The 8 T cell receptor beta chains given below trace back to one sample, sequenced in a study of long-term antiretroviral therapy in people with HIV. It was version v3.0 of the immunoSEQ assay that was run at survey level. The protocol was immunoSEQ multiplex PCR, while the TCRdb copy is restricted to in-frame clones and leaves out a portion. This sample carries some 20,000 clones, around 84% of them seen once, and the ten largest clones take approximately 4.5%. The sample here was unsorted PBMCs, taken approximately 6.2 years after starting antiretroviral therapy. Every receptor here comes from a man aged 25-45 years with HIV.

The chain employs TRBV27 and TRBJ1-2; 8 positions match TRBD1. This CDR3 spans 18 amino acids. V shed 2 bases, J shed 6 bases, and the junction held 17 bases outside the gene matches. CDR1 and CDR2 from the germline V gene are MNHEY and SMNVEV (reference sequence). This chain's CDR3 is CASSLLPGQGGTSDGYTF. Here the CDR3 DNA reads TGTGCCAGCAGTTTACTTCCCGGACAGGGAGGTACTTCAGATGGCTACACCTTC.

The chain carries TRBV27 and TRBJ1-5, with TRBD1 matching 8 bases. CDR1 is MNHEY, CDR2 SMNVEV, per germline (reference sequence). J gave up 5 bases and V 3 bases, and 6 bases lay outside the gene matches. The CDR3 runs to 15 residues. CDR3 sequence (DNA): TGTGCCAGCAGTTTCGGCAGGGGGCTTGATCAGCCCCAGCATTTT. Translation gives CASSFGRGLDQPQHF.

The genes are TRBV6-5 and TRBJ1-6; the D is unclear. CDR1 and CDR2 (germline): MNHEY, SVGAGI. CDR3 length: 16 residues. The V end lost 1 base, the J end lost 6 bases, and 13 bases lay between the germline ends. CDR3 loop: CASSYFLPPSNSPLHF. DNA of the CDR3: TGTGCCAGCAGTTACTTCCTGCCACCTTCTAATTCACCCCTCCACTTT.

The rearrangement uses TRBV27 and TRBJ1-5, with D unresolved. The CDR3 has 16 residues. Germline V lookup: CDR1 MNHEY, CDR2 SMNVEV (reference sequence). V gave up 6 bases and J gave up 3 bases, with 18 bases separating them. The CDR3 nucleotides read TGTGCCAGCAGCCCCAACGGTAGGCACTCCAATCAGCCCCAGCATTTT. Translating it yields CASSPNGRHSNQPQHF.

Concerning this clone itself: No conserved phenylalanine or tryptophan is present at the end of the CDR3, so a read error is the likely explanation. It is unclear where the CDR3 begins or ends on the DNA, so no DNA is shown, and the CDR3 is as TCRdb lists it. This rearrangement joins TRBV9 to TRBJ1-2. Including both end residues, the CDR3 is 10 amino acids long. CDR1 is SGDLS and CDR2 is YYNGEE in the germline V gene. CDR3: CASNGGNLGV.

The chain links TRBV9 to TRBJ1-2; 7 positions match TRBD1. This CDR3 comprises 17 residues. Germline V gene sequence: CDR1 SGDLS, CDR2 YYNGEE. Trimming cost V 4 bases and J 4 bases; bases outside gene matches: 16. Here the CDR3 DNA reads TGTGCCAGCAGCCCCCAGGGGGGAGGGGTCTATAGCTATGGCTACACCTTC. This translates into CASSPQGGGVYSYGYTF.

In DNA, the CDR3 is TGTGCCAGCAGTTTACGGCAGGAAGGCTACGAGCAGTACTTC. It specifies CASSLRQEGYEQYF. The gene calls are TRBV27 and TRBJ2-7; D not certain. Trimming took 2 bases from V and 3 from J, leaving 11 bases between them. The germline V gene encodes CDR1 MNHEY and CDR2 SMNVEV (reference sequence). This CDR3 comprises 14 residues.

The J gene is TRBJ2-2, the V gene TRBV7-3, with TRBD1 identical over 12 bases. V lost 5 bases, J lost 4 bases, and 8 bases stayed unmatched. Germline V CDR1 and CDR2: SGHTA, FQGTGA. The CDR3 loop spans 17 amino acids. The CDR3 DNA reads TGTGCCAGCAGCCTCGGGACAGGGGGCGACCCCACCGGGGAGCTGTTTTTT. Protein product: CASSLGTGGDPTGELFF.